These T cell receptor beta chains were read from a single sample in a study of blood T cell repertoires in COVID-19. The table came from immunoSEQ multiplex PCR; TCRdb's copy has only in-frame clones and leaves some out. The repertoire holds 150,000 to 200,000 clones, with around 72% as singletons. The sequencing sample was made of peripheral blood. These receptors were taken from an elderly woman with acute or convalescent COVID-19. CDR3s leave out the opening cysteine and the closing phenylalanine or tryptophan. The D gene is left open where the match is weak. The size field is filled for only some rows; it gives once, few, many or a size class.

clone_size: -; v_call: TRBV3-1/TRBV3-2; cdr3_length: 12; d_call: TRBD1; cdr3_aa: ASSLGQGSYEQY
clone_size: -; v_call: TRBV5-5; cdr3_length: 12; d_call: TRBD2; cdr3_aa: ASSVLWEGYEQY
clone_size: -; v_call: TRBV24-1; cdr3_length: 12; d_call: -; cdr3_aa: ATSASPGRETQY
clone_size: many; v_call: TRBV2; cdr3_length: 10; d_call: TRBD2; cdr3_aa: ASRGLAGEQY
clone_size: -; v_call: TRBV6-4; cdr3_length: 13; d_call: TRBD2; cdr3_aa: ASSLRPSGINTQY
clone_size: -; v_call: TRBV7-9; cdr3_length: 12; d_call: TRBD2; cdr3_aa: ASSLLAGAGELF
clone_size: -; v_call: TRBV10-3; cdr3_length: 14; d_call: TRBD2; cdr3_aa: AISERAGGLYNEQF
clone_size: -; v_call: TRBV28; cdr3_length: 15; d_call: -; cdr3_aa: ASSLALGSSYNSPLH
clone_size: few; v_call: TRBV7-8; cdr3_length: 18; d_call: TRBD2; cdr3_aa: ASSFRTSPLINSSYNEQF
clone_size: -; v_call: TRBV5-1; cdr3_length: 12; d_call: TRBD2; cdr3_aa: ASSSGGGPETQY
clone_size: -; v_call: TRBV6-1; cdr3_length: 11; d_call: -; cdr3_aa: ASSEWAQRLAF
clone_size: few; v_call: TRBV7-2; cdr3_length: 12; d_call: TRBD2; cdr3_aa: ASSLTGGYNEQF
clone_size: -; v_call: TRBV28; cdr3_length: 13; d_call: -; cdr3_aa: ASSPAVAGNEKLF
clone_size: -; v_call: TRBV18; cdr3_length: 12; d_call: TRBD1; cdr3_aa: ASPDREGTDTQY
clone_size: few; v_call: TRBV9; cdr3_length: 10; d_call: -; cdr3_aa: ASSVVGGGYT
clone_size: -; v_call: TRBV5-6; cdr3_length: 15; d_call: TRBD2; cdr3_aa: ASSLTGGSVTYNEQF
clone_size: many; v_call: TRBV27; cdr3_length: 12; d_call: -; cdr3_aa: ASSLTNTYNEQF
clone_size: -; v_call: TRBV5-1; cdr3_length: 12; d_call: TRBD1; cdr3_aa: ASSFGTGPHGYT
clone_size: -; v_call: TRBV11-2; cdr3_length: 16; d_call: TRBD1; cdr3_aa: ASSQFWNPGTGGYEQY
clone_size: once; v_call: TRBV6-5; cdr3_length: 13; d_call: TRBD2; cdr3_aa: ASSTSGGNTGELF
clone_size: -; v_call: TRBV7-2; cdr3_length: 13; d_call: TRBD2; cdr3_aa: ASSLVGAGGSEQF
clone_size: -; v_call: TRBV6-6; cdr3_length: 11; d_call: -; cdr3_aa: ASSSPGGNTIY
clone_size: -; v_call: TRBV11-3; cdr3_length: 13; d_call: -; cdr3_aa: ATRYGDINTGELF
clone_size: -; v_call: TRBV29-1; cdr3_length: 10; d_call: -; cdr3_aa: SVEEPRDEQF
clone_size: -; v_call: TRBV19; cdr3_length: 12; d_call: -; cdr3_aa: ASRPTTSIYEQY
clone_size: -; v_call: TRBV19; cdr3_length: 13; d_call: TRBD2; cdr3_aa: ASSMSAGVWYEQY
clone_size: -; v_call: TRBV19; cdr3_length: 13; d_call: TRBD1; cdr3_aa: ASTFPGQGDEKLF
clone_size: -; v_call: TRBV9; cdr3_length: 15; d_call: -; cdr3_aa: ASSVAFGTPGAGELF
clone_size: -; v_call: TRBV27; cdr3_length: 13; d_call: -; cdr3_aa: ASSMTAHSGNTIY
clone_size: -; v_call: TRBV30; cdr3_length: 9; d_call: -; cdr3_aa: AWRSTLLQF
clone_size: many; v_call: TRBV5-3; cdr3_length: 15; d_call: TRBD2; cdr3_aa: ARSLAGGNDSSYEQY
clone_size: -; v_call: TRBV27; cdr3_length: 16; d_call: TRBD1; cdr3_aa: ASSLFPSGTANTGELF
clone_size: -; v_call: TRBV10-3; cdr3_length: 17; d_call: TRBD2; cdr3_aa: AISESGRGEWSRTGELF
clone_size: few; v_call: TRBV6-5; cdr3_length: 13; d_call: -; cdr3_aa: ASSYAYGYNSPLH
clone_size: once; v_call: TRBV29-1; cdr3_length: 12; d_call: -; cdr3_aa: SVESGPPFREAF
clone_size: -; v_call: TRBV7-3; cdr3_length: 14; d_call: -; cdr3_aa: ASSHTGQSSYNEQF
clone_size: -; v_call: TRBV3-1/TRBV3-2; cdr3_length: 11; d_call: TRBD1; cdr3_aa: ASSNRGNYGYT
clone_size: -; v_call: TRBV5-1; cdr3_length: 11; d_call: -; cdr3_aa: ASSLDSNYGYT
clone_size: -; v_call: TRBV28; cdr3_length: 10; d_call: -; cdr3_aa: ASSFYLYEQF
clone_size: many; v_call: TRBV5-1; cdr3_length: 13; d_call: -; cdr3_aa: ASSLDSGSNQPQH
clone_size: -; v_call: TRBV10-2; cdr3_length: 14; d_call: TRBD2; cdr3_aa: ASSEYPSGSADTQY
clone_size: -; v_call: TRBV9; cdr3_length: 8; d_call: -; cdr3_aa: ASSPRVAF
clone_size: -; v_call: TRBV30; cdr3_length: 13; d_call: -; cdr3_aa: AWSVGGTAGNTIY
clone_size: few; v_call: TRBV30; cdr3_length: 13; d_call: TRBD2; cdr3_aa: AWSPSGSRADTQY
clone_size: -; v_call: TRBV29-1; cdr3_length: 13; d_call: TRBD2; cdr3_aa: SVSGLAGGPDTQY
clone_size: -; v_call: TRBV4-2; cdr3_length: 14; d_call: -; cdr3_aa: ASSQDAGRSNQPQH
clone_size: -; v_call: TRBV27; cdr3_length: 14; d_call: TRBD2; cdr3_aa: ASSLSLAGGGGELF
clone_size: -; v_call: TRBV20-1; cdr3_length: 11; d_call: -; cdr3_aa: SASPSGTDTQY
clone_size: -; v_call: TRBV5-1; cdr3_length: 13; d_call: TRBD1; cdr3_aa: ASSYRTGGIDEQY
clone_size: once; v_call: TRBV5-4; cdr3_length: 13; d_call: TRBD2; cdr3_aa: ASSLFTSGSYEQY
clone_size: -; v_call: TRBV5-1; cdr3_length: 10; d_call: -; cdr3_aa: ASSIQGGEQY
clone_size: -; v_call: TRBV5-4; cdr3_length: 11; d_call: -; cdr3_aa: ASSLHGANVLT
clone_size: -; v_call: TRBV5-1; cdr3_length: 10; d_call: TRBD1; cdr3_aa: ASRQGNYGYT
clone_size: -; v_call: TRBV2; cdr3_length: 14; d_call: TRBD1; cdr3_aa: ASSAQTGVLADTQY
clone_size: -; v_call: TRBV19; cdr3_length: 16; d_call: -; cdr3_aa: ASSPTPGTRTGTGELF
clone_size: -; v_call: TRBV7-9; cdr3_length: 17; d_call: TRBD1; cdr3_aa: ASSFSGQGAKSSYNEQF
clone_size: once; v_call: TRBV6-5; cdr3_length: 12; d_call: -; cdr3_aa: ASRPGTRGRKLF
clone_size: -; v_call: TRBV13; cdr3_length: 16; d_call: -; cdr3_aa: ASSLGRQLSSSGNTIY
clone_size: -; v_call: TRBV11-3; cdr3_length: 13; d_call: TRBD1; cdr3_aa: ASSQGQGHGGELF
clone_size: -; v_call: TRBV3-1/TRBV3-2; cdr3_length: 12; d_call: TRBD1; cdr3_aa: ASSQPQGAETQY